This passage covers 4 T cell receptor beta chains from one sample sequenced in a study of CD8+CD57+ T cells in acquired aplastic anemia. Researchers used genomic DNA as the template to profile TCR beta VDJ and CDR3. TCRdb ran MiXCR on the reads and lists one entry per CDR3 protein. The table has 450,000 to 550,000 distinct CDR3 sequences, about a third seen once. Sequenced patients had shown CD8+CD57+ cell expansion by flow cytometry. Sample: sorted CD4+, CD8+, or CD8+CD57+ T cells (not recorded which) from PBMCs. The receptor source for this set is a human donor with aplastic anemia.

This clonotype was recorded a few times. J is TRBJ2-3 and V is TRBV7-1; TRBD1 matches 10 bases. TRBV7-1 is filed as an ORF, its function uncertain. Trimming took 3 bases from V and 0 from J; bases not matched to a gene: 12. The CDR3 length is 19 residues. The DNA for the CDR3 is TGTGCCAGCAGCTCCACAACGGGACAGGGGATACCTAGCACAGATACGCAGTATTTT. This codes for CASSSTTGQGIPSTDTQYF.

The rearrangement links TRBV6-1 to TRBJ2-7; 10 positions match TRBD1. This CDR3 contains 14 residues. Germline V gives CDR1 MNHNS, CDR2 SASEGT. With V trimmed by 7 bases and J by 0 bases, 3 bases remained unmatched. CDR3 sequence: CASIGTGVSYEQYF. CDR3 coding DNA: TGTGCCAGCATTGGGACAGGGGTCTCCTACGAGCAGTACTTC.

This clonotype was seen only a few times. The J gene is TRBJ2-7, the V gene TRBV20-1, with D possibly matching TRBD1 (6 bases). The CDR3 has 15 amino acids. The ends were cut back, 6 bases at V and 2 bases at J, with 20 bases in the middle. Germline CDR1 and CDR2: DFQATT and SNEGSKA (reference sequence). CDR3 DNA sequence: TGCAGTGCCTCAGGGGACACGGACAGTCCCTACGAGCAGTACTTC. It is translated as CSASGDTDSPYEQYF.

This clonotype showed up many times. The gene calls are TRBV4-3 and TRBJ1-1, with unresolved D. This CDR3 contains 13 residues. Trimming removed 3 bases at V and 7 bases at J, with 12 bases between. Per the germline V gene, CDR1 is LGHNA and CDR2 is YSLEER. CDR3 bases: TGCGCCAGCAGCCAGGTTAGGAGCGGTGAAGCTTTCTTT. Protein: CASSQVRSGEAFF.